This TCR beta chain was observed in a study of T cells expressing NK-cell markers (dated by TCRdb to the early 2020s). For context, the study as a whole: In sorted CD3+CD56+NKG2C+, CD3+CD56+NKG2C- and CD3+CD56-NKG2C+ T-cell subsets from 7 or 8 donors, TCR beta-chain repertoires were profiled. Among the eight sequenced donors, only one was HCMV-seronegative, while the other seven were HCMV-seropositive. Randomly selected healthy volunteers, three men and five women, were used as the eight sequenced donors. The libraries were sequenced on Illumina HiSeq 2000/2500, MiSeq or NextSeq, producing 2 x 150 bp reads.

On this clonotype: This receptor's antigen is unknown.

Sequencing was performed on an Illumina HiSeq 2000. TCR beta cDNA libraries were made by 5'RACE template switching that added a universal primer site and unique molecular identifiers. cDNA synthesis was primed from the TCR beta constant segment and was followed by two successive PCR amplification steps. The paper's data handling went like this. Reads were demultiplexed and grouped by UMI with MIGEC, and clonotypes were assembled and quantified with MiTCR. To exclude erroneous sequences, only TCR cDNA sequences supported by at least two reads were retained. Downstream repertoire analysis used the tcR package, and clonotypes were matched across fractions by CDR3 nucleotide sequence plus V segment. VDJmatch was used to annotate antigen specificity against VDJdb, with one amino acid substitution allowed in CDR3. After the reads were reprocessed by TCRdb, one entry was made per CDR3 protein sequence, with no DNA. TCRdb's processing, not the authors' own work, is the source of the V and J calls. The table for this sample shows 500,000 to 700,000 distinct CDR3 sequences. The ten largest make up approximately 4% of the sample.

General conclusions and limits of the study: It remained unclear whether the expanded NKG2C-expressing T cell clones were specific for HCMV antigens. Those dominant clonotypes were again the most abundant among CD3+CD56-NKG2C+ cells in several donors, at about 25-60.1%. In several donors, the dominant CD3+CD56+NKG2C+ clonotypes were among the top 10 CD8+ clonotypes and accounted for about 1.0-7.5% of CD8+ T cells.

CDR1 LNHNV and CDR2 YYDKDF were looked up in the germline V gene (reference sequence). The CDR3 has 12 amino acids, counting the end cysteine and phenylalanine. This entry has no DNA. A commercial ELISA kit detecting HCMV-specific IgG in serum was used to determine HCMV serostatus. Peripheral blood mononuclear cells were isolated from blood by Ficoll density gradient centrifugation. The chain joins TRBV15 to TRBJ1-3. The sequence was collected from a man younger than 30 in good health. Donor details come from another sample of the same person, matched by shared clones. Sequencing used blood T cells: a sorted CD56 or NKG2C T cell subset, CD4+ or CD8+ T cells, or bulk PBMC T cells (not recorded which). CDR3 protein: CATSSLGNTIYF.